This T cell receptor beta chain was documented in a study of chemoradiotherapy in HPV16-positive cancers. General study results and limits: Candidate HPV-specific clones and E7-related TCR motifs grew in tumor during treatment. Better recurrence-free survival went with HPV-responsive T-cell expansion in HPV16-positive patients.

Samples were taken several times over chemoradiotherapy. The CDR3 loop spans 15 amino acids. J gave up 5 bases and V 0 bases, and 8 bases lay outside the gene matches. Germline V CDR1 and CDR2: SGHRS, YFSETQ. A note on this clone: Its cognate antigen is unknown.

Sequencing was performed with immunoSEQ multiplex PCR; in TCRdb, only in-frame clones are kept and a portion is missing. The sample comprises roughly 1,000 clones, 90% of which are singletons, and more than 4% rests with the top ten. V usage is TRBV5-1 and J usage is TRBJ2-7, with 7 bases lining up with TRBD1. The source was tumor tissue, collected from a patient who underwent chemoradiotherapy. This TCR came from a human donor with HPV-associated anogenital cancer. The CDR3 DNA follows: TGCGCCAGCAGCTTGGAGGCAGGGGGTGGCCACGAGCAGTACTTC. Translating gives CASSLEAGGGHEQYF.